The 14 T cell receptor beta chains presented below share a single source sample, sequenced in a study of beta chain features in type 1 diabetes. No antigen is known for these receptors. The isolated RNA, all of it, was reverse transcribed, so expressed TCRB transcripts were what got sequenced. TCRdb keeps only in-frame clones here, not all; method: immunoSEQ multiplex PCR. The sample shows 500,000 to 650,000 clones, 12% of them seen only once. Points from the study as a whole: All four CD4+ subsets from Type 1 diabetes patients carried moderately but significantly shorter TCRB CDR3s.

Sequenced sample: naive CD4+ T cells from blood. These receptors were taken from a young man with type 1 diabetes.

The chain uses TRBV2 and TRBJ2-5; D ambiguous. V was cut by 5 bases and J by 4 bases, with 8 bases left in between. The CDR3 extends over 12 amino acids. Germline CDR1 reads SNHLY; CDR2 reads FYNNEI. DNA for the CDR3: TGTGCCAGCAGTCCCCAGGCAGAGACCCAGTACTTC. The encoded protein is CASSPQAETQYF.

This clone was seen a handful of times. The chain carries TRBV4-2 and TRBJ2-5; D gene uncertain. Between the trimmed V and J ends, which lost 1 base and 5 bases, there was a span of 5 bases. The CDR3 has 12 residues. In germline, CDR1 is LGHNA, CDR2 YNFKEQ. The DNA of the CDR3 is TGTGCCAGCAGCCAAGGAGGCGAGACCCAGTACTTC. Protein product: CASSQGGETQYF.

The V call is TRBV4-2, the J call TRBJ1-4, with no clear D. The germline V gene encodes CDR1 LGHNA and CDR2 YNFKEQ. The V end was cut by 0 bases, the J end by 3 bases, with 11 bases between. The CDR3 contains 16 residues. CDR3 in amino acids: CASSQEGRSSNEKLFF. CDR3 DNA sequence: TGTGCCAGCAGCCAAGAGGGCAGGTCTTCTAATGAAAAACTGTTTTTT.

This clone has just a few counts. This sequence joins TRBV7-9 and TRBJ1-4, with TRBD1 as a possible D gene (5 bases). The germline CDR1 and CDR2 sequences are SEHNR and FQNEAQ (reference sequence). This CDR3 comprises 16 residues. Trimming stripped 4 bases from V and 5 bases from J, with 17 bases between. CDR3 coding DNA: TGTGCCAGCAGCTCATATTCCGGGGGATCGAATGAAAAACTGTTTTTT. This translates into CASSSYSGGSNEKLFF. The entire variable domain, with the rest obtained from reference TRBV7-9 and TRBJ1-4, is as follows: DTGVSQNPRHKITKRGQNVTFRCDPISEHNRLYWYRQTLGQGPEFLTYFQNEAQLEKSRLLSDRFSAERPKGSFSTLEIQRTEQGDSAMYLCASSSYSGGSNEKLFFGSGTQLSVL.

V and J are TRBV18 and TRBJ1-2, with D possibly being TRBD1 (5 bases). In germline, CDR1 is KGHSH, CDR2 LQKENI. The CDR3 spans 16 residues. With 0 bases removed from V and 6 bases from J, the gap between germline ends came to 17 bases. The CDR3 region has the DNA TGTGCCAGCTCACCACCGGAAGCCGCCCAGGGAGATGGCTACACCTTC. Encoded protein: CASSPPEAAQGDGYTF.

This clone came up a few times. The V gene is TRBV7-2, the J gene TRBJ1-4; 7 bases align to TRBD1. Unmatched junction bases numbered 5, after V lost 6 bases and J lost 4 bases. CDR3 length: 14 residues. CDR1 and CDR2 from the germline V gene are SGHTA and FQGNSA. CDR3 DNA: TGTGCCAGCAGAACGGGACAGATTAATGAAAAACTGTTTTTT. Translating it yields CASRTGQINEKLFF.

This rearrangement joins TRBV4-1 to TRBJ2-1, with D possibly called TRBD1 or TRBD2 (6 bases each). V shed 0 bases and J shed 7 bases, with 13 bases lying between them. The CDR3 extends over 15 amino acids. Germline CDR1 reads MGHRA; CDR2 reads YSYEKL. The CDR3 here is CASSQDMGGWNEQFF. The CDR3 DNA follows: TGCGCCAGCAGCCAAGATATGGGGGGCTGGAATGAGCAGTTCTTC.

The V gene is TRBV18, the J gene TRBJ2-1; D may be TRBD2 (6 bases). V lost 0 bases to trimming and J lost 7 bases, with 13 bases between them. Germline assignment: CDR1 KGHSH and CDR2 LQKENI. This CDR3 contains 15 residues. CDR3 sequence: CASSPPSGGENEQFF. The CDR3 bases are TGTGCCAGCTCACCACCGTCGGGCGGGGAAAATGAGCAGTTCTTC. The full variable domain, completed using reference TRBV18 and TRBJ2-1, is NAGVMQNPRHLVRRRGQEARLRCSPMKGHSHVYWYRQLPEEGLKFMVYLQKENIIDESGMPKERFSAEFPKEGPSILRIQQVVRGDSAAYFCASSPPSGGENEQFFGPGTRLTVL.

Notes on this clone: Other DNA sequences from this sample encode an identical CDR3 as well. This sequence joins TRBV5-1 and TRBJ2-7; tentative D call: TRBD1 (5 bases). This CDR3 has 13 residues. V dropped 0 bases and J dropped 1 base, with 5 bases sitting between them. Germline V gene lookup returns CDR1 SGHRS and CDR2 YFSETQ. CDR3 protein: CASSLDRSYEQYF. CDR3 DNA sequence: TGCGCCAGCAGCTTGGACAGGTCCTACGAGCAGTACTTC.

The V call is TRBV7-2, the J call TRBJ2-2, with 7 bases that match TRBD1. This CDR3 is built from 12 residues. Germline CDR1 reads SGHTA; CDR2 reads FQGNSA. V trimming: 5 bases; J trimming: 11 bases; junction bases outside the gene matches: 5. In DNA form, the CDR3 reads TGTGCCAGCAGCGCACAGGGGCAAGAGCTGTTTTTT. Translating it yields CASSAQGQELFF.

This chain joins TRBV28 and TRBJ1-3; 7 bases fit TRBD1. This CDR3 has 16 amino acids. Germline trimming cut 5 bases from V and 5 bases from J; bases unmatched to any gene: 12. CDR1 and CDR2 (germline): MDHEN, SYDVKM. The CDR3: CASSIVYRGGRNTIYF. CDR3 sequence (DNA): TGTGCCAGCAGTATTGTTTACAGGGGAGGTAGAAACACCATATATTTT.

Only a few counts were recorded for this clone. The J gene is TRBJ1-1, the V gene TRBV21-1; whether TRBD1, the table's D call, matches the DNA was not checked. TRBV21-1 is a listed pseudogene. This CDR3 has 15 residues. CDR3 in amino acids: CASSNRQTLGTEAFF. CDR3 nucleotide sequence: TGTGCCAGCAGCAACCGACAGACCTTGGGCACTGAAGCTTTCTTT.

V usage is TRBV28 and J usage is TRBJ2-5; D not resolved. Trimming stripped 3 bases from V and 3 bases from J, with 20 bases between. The CDR3 is 17 amino acids. Germline V gene lookup returns CDR1 MDHEN and CDR2 SYDVKM. The CDR3 DNA sequence: TGTGCCAGCAGTTTCCCGAAACACCTCCCTGGGGAAGAGACCCAGTACTTC. Its translation: CASSFPKHLPGEETQYF.

This clone was picked up a small number of times. The J gene is TRBJ2-1, the V gene TRBV7-3, with TRBD2 matching over 10 bases. Germline CDR1 SGHTA, CDR2 FQGTGA. Trimming cost V 5 bases and J 4 bases; bases outside gene matches: 2. The length of the CDR3 is 14 residues. CDR3 region: CASSRTSGYNEQFF. Written as DNA, the CDR3 is TGTGCCAGCAGCCGGACTAGCGGATACAATGAGCAGTTCTTC. Drawing the rest from reference TRBV7-3 and TRBJ2-1, the complete variable domain is GAGVSQTPSNKVTEKGKYVELRCDPISGHTALYWYRQSLGQGPEFLIYFQGTGAADDSGLPNDRFFAVRPEGSVSTLKIQRTERGDSAVYLCASSRTSGYNEQFFGPGTRLTVL.